Presented here are 24 T cell receptor beta chains from one specimen sequenced in a study of blood T cell repertoires in COVID-19. This table comes from immunoSEQ multiplex PCR, and its TCRdb copy is limited to in-frame clones, with some not included. In the table there are about 200,000 clones, approximately 86% of which are singletons. The sample consisted of peripheral blood. The receptor set was obtained from a man aged 55 to 70 with COVID-19, enrolled during active disease.

The rearrangement uses TRBV6-5 and TRBJ2-2, with TRBD2 as a possible D gene (6 bases). The germline CDR1 and CDR2 sequences are MNHEY and SVGAGI. Trimming stripped 8 bases from V and 3 bases from J, with 10 bases between. CDR3 size: 13 residues. CDR3 sequence (DNA): TGTGCCAGCTTAGCGGCTTACACCGGGGAGCTGTTTTTT. Residues: CASLAAYTGELFF.

The gene calls are TRBV7-2 and TRBJ2-5; D perhaps matches TRBD1 (5 bases). Germline assignment: CDR1 SGHTA and CDR2 FQGNSA. The CDR3 spans 13 residues. The germline V and J ends were trimmed by 5 bases and 9 bases, with 16 bases remaining between them. The CDR3 region has the DNA TGTGCCAGCAGCAAGAGCCCAGGGTCAGCCCAGTACTTC. This sequence encodes CASSKSPGSAQYF. Looking up the rest from reference TRBV7-2 and TRBJ2-5 gives the full variable domain: GAGVSQSPSNKVTEKGKDVELRCDPISGHTALYWYRQSLGQGLEFLIYFQGNSAPDKSGLPSDRFSAERTGGSVSTLTIQRTQQEDSAVYLCASSKSPGSAQYFGPGTRLLVL.

This clone has just a few counts. The chain joins TRBV11-3 to TRBJ2-2; D is perhaps TRBD1 (6 bases). The CDR3 contains 14 residues. Germline CDR1 reads SGHNT; CDR2 reads YENEEA. V dropped 6 bases and J dropped 0 bases, with 8 bases sitting between them. The CDR3 bases are TGTGCCAGCAGTGGACAGTCGAACACCGGGGAGCTGTTTTTT. This gives the protein CASSGQSNTGELFF.

The V and J genes are TRBV12-5 and TRBJ1-5; D may be TRBD1 (5 bases). Looked up from germline, CDR1 is LGHNT and CDR2 is FRNRAP. The germline V and J ends were trimmed by 4 bases and 7 bases, with 14 bases remaining between them. The length of the CDR3 is 14 residues. The CDR3 reads CASGSDPGQQPQHF. CDR3 coding DNA: TGTGCTAGTGGTTCCGACCCCGGACAACAGCCCCAGCATTTT.

The CDR3 sequence: CASSPQGSGTEAFF. The CDR3 bases are TGCGCCAGCAGCCCACAGGGATCAGGCACTGAAGCTTTCTTT. J is TRBJ1-1 and V is TRBV5-1, with D tentatively TRBD1 (6 bases). Trimming took 4 bases from V and 4 from J, leaving 14 bases between them. CDR1 is SGHRS and CDR2 is YFSETQ in the germline V gene. This CDR3 spans 14 amino acids.

The chain combines TRBV19 with TRBJ1-3; no firm D call. The CDR3 spans 14 residues. V was clipped by 5 bases and J by 0 bases, with 8 bases between them. The germline V gene has CDR1 LNHDA and CDR2 SQIVND (reference sequence). The CDR3 here is CASSRLHSGNTIYF. The CDR3 coding sequence is TGTGCCAGTAGTCGACTCCACTCTGGAAACACCATATATTTT.

This sequence joins TRBV28 and TRBJ1-5; D is undetermined. The CDR3 sequence is 15 residues long. Trimming stripped 3 bases from V and 6 bases from J, with 15 bases between. Germline V gene sequence: CDR1 MDHEN, CDR2 SYDVKM. In DNA, the CDR3 is TGTGCCAGCAGTTTCGGCAGGCTGGGTTCTCAGCCCCAGCATTTT. This sequence encodes CASSFGRLGSQPQHF. Complete variable domain (other parts from reference TRBV28 and TRBJ1-5): DVKVTQSSRYLVKRTGEKVFLECVQDMDHENMFWYRQDPGLGLRLIYFSYDVKMKEKGDIPEGYSVSREKKERFSLILESASTNQTSMYLCASSFGRLGSQPQHFGDGTRLSIL.

The gene calls are TRBV11-3 and TRBJ2-2, with D tentatively TRBD1 (6 bases). Trimming removed 0 bases from V and 1 base from J, with 12 bases in between. In germline, CDR1 is SGHNT, CDR2 YENEEA. This CDR3 region has 17 residues. The CDR3 loop is CASSLDEVRGNTGELFF. CDR3 nucleotide sequence: TGTGCCAGCAGCTTAGATGAGGTCAGGGGGAACACCGGGGAGCTGTTTTTT.

V and J are TRBV4-2 and TRBJ1-1, with D possibly TRBD1 on 6 matching bases. This CDR3 has 13 amino acids. The V and J ends lost 4 bases and 1 base respectively, with 7 bases between them. CDR1 LGHNA and CDR2 YNFKEQ come from the germline V gene. The CDR3 nucleotides are TGTGCCAGCAGCCTGGGACAGAACACTGAAGCTTTCTTT. Encoded protein: CASSLGQNTEAFF.

A single count supports this clone. V and J are TRBV20-1 and TRBJ2-5; 11 nucleotides match TRBD1. CDR1 and CDR2 (germline): DFQATT, SNEGSKA (reference sequence). The CDR3 has 17 residues. The V segment lost 3 bases and the J segment 4 bases; nucleotides outside the gene matches: 13. The CDR3 is CSASAGDRGIAGETQYF. The DNA of the CDR3 is TGCAGTGCTAGTGCAGGGGACAGGGGGATTGCTGGAGAGACCCAGTACTTC.

The chain recombines TRBV5-1 with TRBJ2-7; 7 nucleotides match TRBD1. V was clipped by 6 bases and J by 2 bases; unmatched bases: 8. Germline values: CDR1 SGHRS, CDR2 YFSETQ. The CDR3 is made up of 14 amino acids. The CDR3, as DNA: TGCGCCAGCACCCAACAGGGGACACCCTACGAGCAGTACTTC. This gives the protein CASTQQGTPYEQYF. Filled out from reference TRBV5-1 and TRBJ2-7, the complete variable domain reads KAGVTQTPRYLIKTRGQQVTLSCSPISGHRSVSWYQQTPGQGLQFLFEYFSETQRNKGNFPGRFSGRQFSNSRSEMNVSTLELGDSALYLCASTQQGTPYEQYFGPGTRLTVT.

The chain employs TRBV7-9 and TRBJ2-2, with D maybe TRBD2 (5 bases). Trimming stripped 2 bases from V and 4 bases from J, with 11 bases between. Per the germline V gene, CDR1 is SEHNR and CDR2 is FQNEAQ (reference sequence). CDR3 length: 15 residues. CDR3 in DNA: TGTGCCAGCAGCTTATATGAGCGGTCCACCGGGGAGCTGTTTTTT. Amino acid sequence: CASSLYERSTGELFF.

This sequence joins TRBV29-1 and TRBJ1-4, with 8 bases that match TRBD1. The CDR3 is 12 residues long. Germline V gives CDR1 SQVTM, CDR2 ANQGSEA. V gave up 6 bases and J gave up 5 bases; unmatched junction bases: 2. The CDR3 nucleotides are TGCAGCGTCTGGACAGGGAATGAAAAACTGTTTTTT. It codes for CSVWTGNEKLFF.

The rearrangement uses TRBV18 and TRBJ2-2, with TRBD1 matching over 8 bases. The CDR3 consists of 14 residues. Germline CDR1 and CDR2: KGHSH and LQKENI. V was clipped by 8 bases and J by 0 bases; unmatched bases: 2. CDR3 residues: CASRGQANTGELFF. In DNA form, the CDR3 reads TGTGCCAGCCGGGGACAGGCGAACACCGGGGAGCTGTTTTTT.

The chain is built from TRBV6-5 and TRBJ2-1; D perhaps matches TRBD1 (6 bases). CDR3 length: 13 amino acids. CDR1 and CDR2 from the germline V gene are MNHEY and SVGAGI. Trimming took off 8 bases at V and 3 bases at J, with 11 bases between the two ends. CDR3 sequence reads: CASGKTGYNEQFF. The CDR3 DNA is TGTGCCAGCGGTAAGACAGGCTACAATGAGCAGTTCTTC.

The V gene is TRBV4-2, the J gene TRBJ1-2, with a possible D match to TRBD1 (5 bases). The V end lost 3 bases, the J end lost 1 base, and 12 bases lay between the germline ends. CDR1 and CDR2 from the germline V gene are LGHNA and YNFKEQ. The CDR3 loop spans 15 amino acids. The CDR3 spells CASSHQGGDNYGYTF. The CDR3 region has the DNA TGTGCCAGCAGCCATCAGGGAGGGGATAACTATGGCTACACCTTC.

The chain joins TRBV7-2 to TRBJ2-3; D ambiguous. Germline CDR1 reads SGHTA; CDR2 reads FQGNSA. V was cut by 5 bases and J by 3 bases, with 12 bases left in between. This CDR3 comprises 14 residues. The CDR3: CASSPSELTDTQYF. CDR3 bases: TGTGCCAGCAGCCCCAGCGAGTTGACAGATACGCAGTATTTT.

The chain is built from TRBV5-4 and TRBJ1-2; no definite D call. V lost 6 bases and J lost 2, with 17 bases in between. The CDR3 extends over 15 amino acids. Germline assignment: CDR1 SGHNT and CDR2 YYREEE (reference sequence). The CDR3 sequence: CASNSQATENYGYTF. The CDR3 DNA is TGTGCCAGCAACTCCCAGGCTACCGAGAACTATGGCTACACCTTC.

This clone occurred once. V gene TRBV11-2 combines with J gene TRBJ1-1; D gene ambiguous. V was pared by 0 bases and J by 6 bases, with 8 bases between. This CDR3 spans 13 amino acids. Per the germline V gene, CDR1 is SGHAT and CDR2 is FQNNGV. Here the CDR3 reads CASSLDRAAEAFF. The CDR3 bases are TGTGCCAGCAGCTTAGATCGAGCCGCTGAAGCTTTCTTT.

The gene calls are TRBV6-2 or TRBV6-3 and TRBJ1-1; possibly TRBD1 for D (5 bases). The CDR3 covers 15 residues. Trimming cost V 0 bases and J 1 base, with 9 bases left between them. Germline CDR1 and CDR2: MNHEY and SVGEGT. The chain's CDR3 is CASSYSRGGNTEAFF. For the CDR3, the DNA is TGTGCCAGCAGTTACTCACGGGGGGGGAACACTGAAGCTTTCTTT.

This chain connects TRBV10-3 to TRBJ1-4, with 12 bases fitting TRBD1. CDR1 is ENHRY, CDR2 SYGVKD, per germline. CDR3 length: 15 amino acids. J was trimmed by 7 bases and V by 2 bases; bases with no gene match: 2. The CDR3 region has the DNA TGTGCCATCAGTGAGGGGACAGGGGGCACTGAAAAACTGTTTTTT. This translates into CAISEGTGGTEKLFF.

V usage is TRBV4-2 and J usage is TRBJ2-7; D call uncertain. The CDR3 covers 13 residues. Deletions cut 1 base from V and 3 bases from J, with 7 bases between. Germline assignment: CDR1 LGHNA and CDR2 YNFKEQ. This CDR3 is CASSQGPVYEQYF. The CDR3 nucleotides are TGTGCCAGCAGCCAAGGCCCAGTCTACGAGCAGTACTTC.

Only one count was recorded for this clone. The chain recombines TRBV7-9 with TRBJ1-2, with TRBD1 matching 8 bases. The V gene end was trimmed by 4 bases and the J gene end by 5 bases; junction bases not matched to a gene: 6. Germline CDR1 is SEHNR and CDR2 is FQNEAQ (reference sequence). This CDR3 is 14 amino acids long. The CDR3 region has the DNA TGTGCCAGCAGCTCGCAACAGGGGGGATATGGCTACACCTTC. Its protein is CASSSQQGGYGYTF.

The J gene is TRBJ1-2, the V gene TRBV7-2; 9 positions match TRBD1. Germline CDR1 is SGHTA and CDR2 is FQGNSA. V trimming: 6 bases; J trimming: 8 bases; junction bases outside the gene matches: 16. This CDR3 spans 16 amino acids. In DNA form, the CDR3 reads TGTGCCAGCAGGGACCAGACCGGGACAGGGAGGAGGGGCTACACCTTC. It translates to CASRDQTGTGRRGYTF. Looking up the rest from reference TRBV7-2 and TRBJ1-2 gives the full variable domain: GAGVSQSPSNKVTEKGKDVELRCDPISGHTALYWYRQSLGQGLEFLIYFQGNSAPDKSGLPSDRFSAERTGGSVSTLTIQRTQQEDSAVYLCASRDQTGTGRRGYTFGSGTRLTVV.